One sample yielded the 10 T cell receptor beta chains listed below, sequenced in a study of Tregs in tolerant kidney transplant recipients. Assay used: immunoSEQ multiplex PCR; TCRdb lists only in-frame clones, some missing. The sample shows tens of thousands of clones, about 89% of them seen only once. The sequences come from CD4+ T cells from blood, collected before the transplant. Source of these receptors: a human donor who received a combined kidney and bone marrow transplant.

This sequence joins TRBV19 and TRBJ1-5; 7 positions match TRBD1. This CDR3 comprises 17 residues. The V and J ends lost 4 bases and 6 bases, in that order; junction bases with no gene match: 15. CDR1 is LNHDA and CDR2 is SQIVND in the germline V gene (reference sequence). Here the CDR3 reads CASSSPYRDSSRQPQHF. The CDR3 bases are TGTGCCAGTAGTAGCCCTTACCGGGACAGCTCGCGTCAGCCCCAGCATTTT.

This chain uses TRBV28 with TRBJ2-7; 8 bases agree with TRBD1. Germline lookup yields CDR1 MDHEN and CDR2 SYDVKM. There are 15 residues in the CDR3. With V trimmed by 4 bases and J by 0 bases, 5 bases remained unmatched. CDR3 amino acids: CASSYGTGHSYEQYF. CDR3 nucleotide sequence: TGTGCCAGCAGTTACGGGACAGGACACTCCTACGAGCAGTACTTC.

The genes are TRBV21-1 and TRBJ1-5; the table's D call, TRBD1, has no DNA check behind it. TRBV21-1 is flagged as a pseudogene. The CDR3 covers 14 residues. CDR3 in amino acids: CASGGTGPNQPQHF. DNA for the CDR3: TGTGCCAGCGGGGGGACAGGCCCCAATCAGCCCCAGCATTTT.

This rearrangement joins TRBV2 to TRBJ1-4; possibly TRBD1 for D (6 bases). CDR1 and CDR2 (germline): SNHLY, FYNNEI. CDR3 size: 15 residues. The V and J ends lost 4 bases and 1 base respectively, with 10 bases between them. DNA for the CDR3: TGTGCCAGCAGTGTTAGGGGGGGAACTAATGAAAAACTGTTTTTT. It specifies CASSVRGGTNEKLFF.

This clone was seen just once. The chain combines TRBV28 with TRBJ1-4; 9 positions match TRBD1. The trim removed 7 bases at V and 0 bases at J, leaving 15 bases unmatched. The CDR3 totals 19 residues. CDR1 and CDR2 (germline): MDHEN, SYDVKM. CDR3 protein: CASMFTLGQGPPTNEKLFF. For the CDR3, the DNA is TGTGCCAGCATGTTTACGCTGGGACAGGGACCTCCAACTAATGAAAAACTGTTTTTT. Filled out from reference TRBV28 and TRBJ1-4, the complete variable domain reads DVKVTQSSRYLVKRTGEKVFLECVQDMDHENMFWYRQDPGLGLRLIYFSYDVKMKEKGDIPEGYSVSREKKERFSLILESASTNQTSMYLCASMFTLGQGPPTNEKLFFGSGTQLSVL.

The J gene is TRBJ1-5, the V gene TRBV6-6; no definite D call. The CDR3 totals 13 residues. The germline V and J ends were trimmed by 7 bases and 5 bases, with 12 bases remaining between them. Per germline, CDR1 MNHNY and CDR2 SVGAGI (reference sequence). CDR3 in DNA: TGTGCCAGCAAAAACCGGGGTGATCAGCCCCAGCATTTT. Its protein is CASKNRGDQPQHF.

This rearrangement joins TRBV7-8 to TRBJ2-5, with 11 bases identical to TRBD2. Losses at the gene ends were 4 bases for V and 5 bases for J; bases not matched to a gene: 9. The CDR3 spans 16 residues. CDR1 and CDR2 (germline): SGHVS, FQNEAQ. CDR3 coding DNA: TGTGCCAGCAGCTCGCCACTAGCGGGAGTAGGGGAGACCCAGTACTTC. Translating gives CASSSPLAGVGETQYF.

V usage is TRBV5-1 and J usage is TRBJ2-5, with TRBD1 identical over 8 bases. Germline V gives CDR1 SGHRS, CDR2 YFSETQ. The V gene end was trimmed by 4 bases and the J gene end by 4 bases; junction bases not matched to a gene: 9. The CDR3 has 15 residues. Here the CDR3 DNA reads TGCGCCAGCAGCACCGACAGGGGTGGTGGAGAGACCCAGTACTTC. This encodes CASSTDRGGGETQYF.

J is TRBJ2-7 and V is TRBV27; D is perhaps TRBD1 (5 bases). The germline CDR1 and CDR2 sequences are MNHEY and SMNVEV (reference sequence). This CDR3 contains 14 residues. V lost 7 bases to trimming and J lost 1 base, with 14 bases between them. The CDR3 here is CASTTQGSSYEQYF. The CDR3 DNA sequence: TGTGCCAGCACCACTCAGGGATCGTCCTACGAGCAGTACTTC.

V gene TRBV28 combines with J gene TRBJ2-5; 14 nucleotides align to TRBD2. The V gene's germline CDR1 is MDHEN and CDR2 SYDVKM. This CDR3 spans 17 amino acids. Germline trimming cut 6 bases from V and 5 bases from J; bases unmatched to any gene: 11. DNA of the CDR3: TGTGCCAGCAGCGGCCCGGGACTAGCGGGAGTCGGGGAGACCCAGTACTTC. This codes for CASSGPGLAGVGETQYF. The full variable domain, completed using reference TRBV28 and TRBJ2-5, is DVKVTQSSRYLVKRTGEKVFLECVQDMDHENMFWYRQDPGLGLRLIYFSYDVKMKEKGDIPEGYSVSREKKERFSLILESASTNQTSMYLCASSGPGLAGVGETQYFGPGTRLLVL.